The entry below gives a single TCR beta chain sequence along with its context. Its antigen is not known. The record originates from a study of cytomegalovirus exposure and HLA in healthy donors. Whole-study context: A subsequent analysis reported that the 120 or so validation repertoires were produced on the same platform that had also been used for the roughly 670 first-cohort repertoires. Broader study findings: Overall, approximately 150 TCR beta chains were annotated as cytomegalovirus-associated.

Data came from immunoSEQ multiplex PCR; TCRdb stores just in-frame clones and leaves some out. The sample lists about 88,000 clones; about 96% were seen once. Separate from the 666-subject first cohort was the 120-subject validation cohort, to which the donors belonged. The CDR3 is 13 amino acids. Germline V gene data show CDR1 as SGDLS and CDR2 as YYNGEE. V was cut by 4 bases and J by 8 bases, with 15 bases left in between. The chain couples TRBV9 to TRBJ1-2; possible D gene TRBD1, 6 bases. Input material: PBMCs. The source is a man younger than 35 in good health and CMV-seronegative. DNA for the CDR3: TGTGCCAGCAGCCCACGACAGGAAGGAGGCTACACCTTC. It codes for CASSPRQEGGYTF.